A single sample gave rise to the 19 T cell receptor beta chains below, sequenced in a study of identical twins. TCRdb reprocessed the 5' RACE reads with MiXCR, giving one entry per CDR3 protein. Of 450,000 or so distinct CDR3 sequences in the sample, approximately 14% were seen once. The same specimen was also included in a second study, on yellow fever vaccine responses in identical twins.

Sequencing was performed on CD4+ T cells sorted from blood. Receptors originate from a woman under 30 in good health.

A word on this clonotype: The junction departs from the called germline gene at one end, perhaps through a read error. This sequence joins TRBV24-1 and TRBJ2-1; possible D gene TRBD2, 5 bases. The CDR3 totals 15 residues. Germline V gene lookup returns CDR1 KGHDR and CDR2 SFDVKD. The CDR3 nucleotides read TGTGCCACCAGTAGGGCGGGTGGTACCTACAATAAGCAGTTCTTC. This encodes CATSRAGGTYNKQFF.

The gene calls are TRBV2 and TRBJ2-6; D is perhaps TRBD2 (5 bases). CDR1 SNHLY and CDR2 FYNNEI come from the germline V gene. The CDR3 loop spans 12 amino acids. V lost 6 bases to trimming and J lost 6 bases, with 6 bases between them. CDR3 sequence (DNA): TGTGCCAGCAGCGGGGAGGCCAACGTCCTGACTTTC. It codes for CASSGEANVLTF.

This clonotype was detected many times. The V call is TRBV3-1, the J call TRBJ2-2, with D unclear. CDR3 length: 12 amino acids. Per germline, CDR1 LGHDT and CDR2 YNNKEL (reference sequence). V lost 4 bases to trimming and J lost 5 bases, with 5 bases between them. CDR3 loop: CASSPITGELFF. CDR3 in DNA: TGTGCCAGCAGCCCCATTACCGGGGAGCTGTTTTTT.

The V gene is TRBV12-3 or TRBV12-4, the J gene TRBJ2-3; 11 nucleotides align to TRBD2. The trim removed 6 bases at V and 4 bases at J, leaving 3 bases unmatched. The CDR3 has 14 amino acids. CDR3 DNA sequence: TGTGCCAGCAGAATAGCGGGAGGGGCAGATACGCAGTATTTT. Amino acid sequence: CASRIAGGADTQYF.

The chain links TRBV6-2 or TRBV6-3 to TRBJ2-7; D is uncertain. The CDR3 length is 12 residues. V lost 8 bases and J 2 bases, leaving 10 bases between the germline ends. Germline assignment: CDR1 MNHEY and CDR2 SVGEGT. Here the CDR3 DNA reads TGTGCCAGCTCCGACAAGACCTACGAGCAGTACTTC. Its protein product is CASSDKTYEQYF.

This clonotype was detected a few times. This chain links TRBV14 with TRBJ2-2; 7 bases are a match to TRBD1. V shed 4 bases and J 5 bases; nucleotides not matched to a gene: 10. Germline V gene data show CDR1 as SGHDN and CDR2 as FVKESK. The CDR3 is made up of 16 amino acids. The CDR3 sequence: CASSRRGQDLTGELFF. CDR3 DNA: TGTGCCAGCAGCCGCCGAGGACAGGATCTTACCGGGGAGCTGTTTTTT.

The V gene is TRBV27, the J gene TRBJ2-3; perhaps D is TRBD1 or TRBD2 (5 bases each). Germline loops: CDR1 MNHEY, CDR2 SMNVEV (reference sequence). The CDR3 sequence is 15 residues long. V lost 3 bases and J 5 bases, leaving 15 bases between the germline ends. Here the CDR3 DNA reads TGTGCCAGCAGTTTCCCGGGACCCCCGGGAGATACGCAGTATTTT. As protein: CASSFPGPPGDTQYF.

This clonotype was recorded only once. The chain links TRBV12-3 or TRBV12-4 to TRBJ1-2; 8 nucleotides match TRBD1. The CDR3 has 16 residues. Trimming took 5 bases from V and 8 from J; bases not matched to a gene: 16. The CDR3 sequence is CASSASGTGGGGGYTF. CDR3 DNA: TGTGCCAGCAGTGCCAGCGGTACAGGGGGGGGCGGCGGCTACACCTTC.

There are a few counts of this clonotype. The V and J genes are TRBV12-3 or TRBV12-4 and TRBJ1-5, with TRBD1 as a possible D gene (6 bases). V was cut by 6 bases and J by 2 bases, with 14 bases left in between. The CDR3 has 15 amino acids. CDR3 in amino acids: CASSPLNRGNQPQHF. The CDR3 region has the DNA TGTGCCAGCAGCCCCCTAAACAGGGGCAATCAGCCCCAGCATTTT.

The chain combines TRBV5-1 with TRBJ2-1; D perhaps matches TRBD2 (5 bases). This CDR3 is built from 14 residues. V was cut by 3 bases and J by 7 bases, with 14 bases left in between. Germline V gene data show CDR1 as SGHRS and CDR2 as YFSETQ. CDR3 protein: CASSSGLSANEQFF. The CDR3 region has the DNA TGCGCCAGCAGCTCCGGACTTAGCGCGAATGAGCAGTTCTTC.

There are a few counts of this clonotype. The V and J genes are TRBV5-1 and TRBJ2-1, with TRBD1 matching over 7 bases. The CDR3 length is 17 residues. V shed 0 bases and J 0 bases; nucleotides not matched to a gene: 6. CDR1 is SGHRS and CDR2 is YFSETQ in the germline V gene. CDR3 sequence: CASSLGGQRYSYNEQFF. CDR3 DNA sequence: TGCGCCAGCAGCTTGGGGGGACAGCGATACTCCTACAATGAGCAGTTCTTC.

This clonotype was picked up a small number of times. The V call is TRBV19, the J call TRBJ2-1; TRBD2 matches 9 bases. Germline CDR1 and CDR2: LNHDA and SQIVND (reference sequence). V gave up 1 base and J gave up 10 bases; unmatched junction bases: 11. The CDR3 spans 16 residues. CDR3 nucleotide sequence: TGTGCCAGTAGTATAGCCGGCGGGGGGGCCAGACGGGAGCAGTTCTTC. Residues: CASSIAGGGARREQFF.

The rearrangement joins TRBV6-5 to TRBJ2-1, with TRBD1 as a possible D gene (5 bases). CDR1 and CDR2 (germline): MNHEY, SVGAGI. V lost 6 bases and J 2 bases, leaving 14 bases between the germline ends. The CDR3 covers 15 residues. The DNA of the CDR3 is TGTGCCAGCAGCGACTCCTCGGACACCTACAATGAGCAGTTCTTC. Residues: CASSDSSDTYNEQFF.

The chain links TRBV10-3 to TRBJ2-3, with 8 bases lining up with TRBD1. The CDR3 has 16 amino acids. The V and J ends lost 8 bases and 0 bases, in that order; junction bases with no gene match: 10. In germline, CDR1 is ENHRY, CDR2 SYGVKD. The CDR3 DNA sequence: TGTGCCATCTCAAAAAGGACAGGGACTAGCACAGATACGCAGTATTTT. As protein: CAISKRTGTSTDTQYF.

The chain joins TRBV7-9 to TRBJ2-3, with D tentatively TRBD1 or TRBD2 (6 bases each). This CDR3 contains 17 residues. Germline V CDR1 and CDR2: SEHNR, FQNEAQ (reference sequence). The V and J ends lost 3 bases and 0 bases respectively, with 16 bases between them. CDR3 loop: CASSFPVRGPSTDTQYF. CDR3 coding DNA: TGTGCCAGCAGCTTCCCTGTCCGGGGGCCTAGCACAGATACGCAGTATTTT.

The CDR3 protein is CAWSRIGQGVNEQYF. CDR3 in DNA: TGTGCCTGGAGTCGCATTGGACAGGGGGTCAACGAGCAGTACTTC. This rearrangement joins TRBV30 to TRBJ2-7; 10 positions match TRBD1. The length of the CDR3 is 15 residues. CDR1 and CDR2 from the germline V gene are GTSNPN and SVGIG (reference sequence). J was trimmed by 5 bases and V by 2 bases; bases with no gene match: 9.

The chain carries TRBV3-1 and TRBJ2-1, with 13 positions matching TRBD2. The V and J ends lost 5 bases and 5 bases, in that order; junction bases with no gene match: 3. There are 15 residues in the CDR3. CDR1 and CDR2 (germline): LGHDT, YNNKEL (reference sequence). CDR3 bases: TGTGCCAGCAGCAGGACTAGCGGGAGAAACAATGAGCAGTTCTTC. Amino acids: CASSRTSGRNNEQFF.

This clonotype appeared many times. The rearrangement uses TRBV7-2 and TRBJ1-1; D not certain. The germline V gene has CDR1 SGHTA and CDR2 FQGNSA. There are 13 residues in the CDR3. V lost 3 bases and J lost 2, with 7 bases in between. CDR3 in amino acids: CASSFSSNTEAFF. In DNA, the CDR3 is TGTGCCAGCAGCTTCTCCTCTAACACTGAAGCTTTCTTT.

This chain joins TRBV29-1 and TRBJ2-3; TRBD2 agrees at 8 bases. Trimming removed 5 bases from V and 0 bases from J; junction bases left unmatched: 7. Germline V gene sequence: CDR1 SQVTM, CDR2 ANQGSEA. The CDR3 loop spans 15 amino acids. As DNA, the CDR3 is TGCAGCGTTCCGCCTCTAGCGGGTAGCACAGATACGCAGTATTTT. Amino acid sequence: CSVPPLAGSTDTQYF.